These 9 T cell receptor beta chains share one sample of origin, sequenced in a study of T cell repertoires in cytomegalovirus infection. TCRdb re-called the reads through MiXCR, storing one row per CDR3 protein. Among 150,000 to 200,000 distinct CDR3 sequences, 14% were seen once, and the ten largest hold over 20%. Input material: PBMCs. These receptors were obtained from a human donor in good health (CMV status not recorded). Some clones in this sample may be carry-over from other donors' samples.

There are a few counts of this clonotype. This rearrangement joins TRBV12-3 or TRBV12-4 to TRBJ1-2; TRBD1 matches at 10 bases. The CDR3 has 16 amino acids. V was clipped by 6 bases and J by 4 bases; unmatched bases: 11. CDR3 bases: TGTGCCAGCAGCCCTATCGGACAGGGGGGGAGCTATGGCTACACCTTC. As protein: CASSPIGQGGSYGYTF.

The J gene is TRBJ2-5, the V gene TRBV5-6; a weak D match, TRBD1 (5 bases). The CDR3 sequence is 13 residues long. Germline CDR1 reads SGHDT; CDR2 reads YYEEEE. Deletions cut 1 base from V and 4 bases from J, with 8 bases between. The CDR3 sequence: CASSLWGPETQYF. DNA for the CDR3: TGTGCCAGCAGCTTGTGGGGCCCAGAGACCCAGTACTTC.

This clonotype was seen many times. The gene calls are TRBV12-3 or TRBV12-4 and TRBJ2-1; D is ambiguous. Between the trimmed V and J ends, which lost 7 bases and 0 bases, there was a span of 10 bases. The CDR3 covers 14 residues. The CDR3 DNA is TGTGCCAGCAACGACTTGAGCTCCTACAATGAGCAGTTCTTC. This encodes CASNDLSSYNEQFF.

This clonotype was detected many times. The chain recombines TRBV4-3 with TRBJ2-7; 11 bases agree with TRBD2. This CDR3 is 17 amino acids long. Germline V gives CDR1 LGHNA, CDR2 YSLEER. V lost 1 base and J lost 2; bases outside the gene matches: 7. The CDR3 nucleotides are TGCGCCAGCAGCCAAGGAGGACTAGCGGGTATTCCCTACGAGCAGTACTTC. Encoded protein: CASSQGGLAGIPYEQYF.

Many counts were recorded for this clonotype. Here the CDR3 DNA reads TGTGCCAGCAGCTCCGGAAATAATTCACCCCTCCACTTT. Protein sequence: CASSSGNNSPLHF. The V and J genes are TRBV7-9 and TRBJ1-6; D unclear. This CDR3 is 13 amino acids long. The germline gives CDR1 SEHNR, CDR2 FQNEAQ (reference sequence). V lost 4 bases to trimming and J lost 5 bases, with 6 bases between them.

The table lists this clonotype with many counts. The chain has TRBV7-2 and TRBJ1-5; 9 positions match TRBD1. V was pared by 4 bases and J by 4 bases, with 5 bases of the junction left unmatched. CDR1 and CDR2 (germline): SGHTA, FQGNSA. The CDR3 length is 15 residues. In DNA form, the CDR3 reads TGTGCCAGCAGCTCCGGGACAGGGACTAATCAGCCCCAGCATTTT. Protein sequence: CASSSGTGTNQPQHF.

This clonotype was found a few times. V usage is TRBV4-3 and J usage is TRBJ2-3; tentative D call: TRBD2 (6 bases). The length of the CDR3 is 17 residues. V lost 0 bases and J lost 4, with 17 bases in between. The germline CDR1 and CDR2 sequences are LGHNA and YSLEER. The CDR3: CASSQDLGRDGADTQYF. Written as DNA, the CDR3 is TGCGCCAGCAGCCAAGATCTTGGGCGGGACGGCGCAGATACGCAGTATTTT.

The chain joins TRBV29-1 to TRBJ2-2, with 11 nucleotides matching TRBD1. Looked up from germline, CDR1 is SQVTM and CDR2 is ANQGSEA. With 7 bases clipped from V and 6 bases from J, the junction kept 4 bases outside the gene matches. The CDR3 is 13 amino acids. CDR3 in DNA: TGCAGCGGCGGGACAGGGGGGGCCGGGGAGCTGTTTTTT. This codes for CSGGTGGAGELFF.

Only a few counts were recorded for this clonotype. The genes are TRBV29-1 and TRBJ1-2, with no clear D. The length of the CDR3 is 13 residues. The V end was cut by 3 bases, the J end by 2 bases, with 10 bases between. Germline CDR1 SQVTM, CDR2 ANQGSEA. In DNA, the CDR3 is TGCAGCGTTGACGGTGGAGGGAACTATGGCTACACCTTC. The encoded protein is CSVDGGGNYGYTF.